The sequence of this T cell receptor beta chain was determined in a study of a mutant IDH1 vaccine in newly diagnosed glioma. General study findings and limits: Vaccination elicited immune responses in 80% to 95% of patients. Any relationship between pseudoprogression and changes in top peripheral T cell clonotypes seemed absent.

Concerning this clone: The antigen remains undetermined.

Stated time point: baseline, week 1 (first vaccination visit). The treatment was: pre-vaccination baseline after standard-of-care therapy. In germline, CDR1 is LNHDA, CDR2 SQIVND (reference sequence). V lost 3 bases and J lost 0, with 8 bases in between. The CDR3 runs to 15 residues. Produced via immunoSEQ multiplex PCR; TCRdb's table is partial and in-frame only. This table has 90,000 to 100,000 clones, over 85% appearing once. The sequence came from a woman aged 50 to 60 with glioma. J is TRBJ2-2 and V is TRBV19; D not certain. This specimen was PBMCs, taken from a glioma patient treated with radiotherapy, temozolomide or both. In DNA form, the CDR3 reads TGTGCCAGTAGTATTTCCGCATCGAACACCGGGGAGCTGTTTTTT. Translated, it gives CASSISASNTGELFF. The full variable domain, rest sourced from reference TRBV19 and TRBJ2-2, is DGGITQSPKYLFRKEGQNVTLSCEQNLNHDAMYWYRQDPGQGLRLIYYSQIVNDFQKGDIAEGYSVSREKKESFPLTVTSAQKNPTAFYLCASSISASNTGELFFGEGSRLTVL.